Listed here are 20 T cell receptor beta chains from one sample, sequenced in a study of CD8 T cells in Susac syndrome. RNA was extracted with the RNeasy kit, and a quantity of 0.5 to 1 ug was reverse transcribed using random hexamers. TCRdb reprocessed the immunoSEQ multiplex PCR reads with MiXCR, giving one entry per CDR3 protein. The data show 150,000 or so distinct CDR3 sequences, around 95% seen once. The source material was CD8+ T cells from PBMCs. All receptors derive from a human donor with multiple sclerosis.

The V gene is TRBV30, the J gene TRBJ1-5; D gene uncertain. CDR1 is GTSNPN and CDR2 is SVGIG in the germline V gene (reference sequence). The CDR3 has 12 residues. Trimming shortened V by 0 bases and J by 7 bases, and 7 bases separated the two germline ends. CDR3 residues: CAWSVWGQPQHF. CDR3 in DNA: TGTGCCTGGAGTGTCTGGGGACAGCCCCAGCATTTT.

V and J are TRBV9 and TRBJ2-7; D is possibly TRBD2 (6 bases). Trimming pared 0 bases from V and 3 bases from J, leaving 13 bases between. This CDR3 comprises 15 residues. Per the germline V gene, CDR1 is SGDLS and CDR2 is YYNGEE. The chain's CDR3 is CASSVGELGGYEQYF. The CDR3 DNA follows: TGTGCCAGCAGCGTAGGTGAGCTGGGGGGCTACGAGCAGTACTTC.

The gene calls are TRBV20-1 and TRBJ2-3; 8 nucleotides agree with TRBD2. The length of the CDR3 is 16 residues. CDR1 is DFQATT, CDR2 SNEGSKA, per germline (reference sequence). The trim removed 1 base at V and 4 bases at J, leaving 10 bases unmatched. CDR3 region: CSARARTGGRPDTQYF. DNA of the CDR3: TGCAGTGCTAGAGCAAGAACGGGGGGGCGCCCAGATACGCAGTATTTT.

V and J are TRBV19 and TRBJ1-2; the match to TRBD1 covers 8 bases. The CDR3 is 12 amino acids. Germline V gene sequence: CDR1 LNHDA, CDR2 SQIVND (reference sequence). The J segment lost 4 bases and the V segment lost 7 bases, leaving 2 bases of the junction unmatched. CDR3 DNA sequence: TGTGCCAGTACCCAGGGGGCCTATGGCTACACCTTC. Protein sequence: CASTQGAYGYTF. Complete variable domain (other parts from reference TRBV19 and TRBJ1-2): DGGITQSPKYLFRKEGQNVTLSCEQNLNHDAMYWYRQDPGQGLRLIYYSQIVNDFQKGDIAEGYSVSREKKESFPLTVTSAQKNPTAFYLCASTQGAYGYTFGSGTRLTVV.

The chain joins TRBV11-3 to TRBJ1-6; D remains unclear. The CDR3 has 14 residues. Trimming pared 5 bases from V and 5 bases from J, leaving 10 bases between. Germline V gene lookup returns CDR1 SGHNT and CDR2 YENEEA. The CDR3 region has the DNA TGTGCCAGCAGCCCGGACGGGAATAATTCACCCCTCCACTTT. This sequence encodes CASSPDGNNSPLHF.

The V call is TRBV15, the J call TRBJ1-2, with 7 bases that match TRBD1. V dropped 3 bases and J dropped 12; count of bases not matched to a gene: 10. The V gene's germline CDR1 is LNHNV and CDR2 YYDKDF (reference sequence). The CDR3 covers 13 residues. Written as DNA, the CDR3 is TGTGCCACCAGCAGGGGGGAGGGGACAGAGAACACCTTC. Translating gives CATSRGEGTENTF.

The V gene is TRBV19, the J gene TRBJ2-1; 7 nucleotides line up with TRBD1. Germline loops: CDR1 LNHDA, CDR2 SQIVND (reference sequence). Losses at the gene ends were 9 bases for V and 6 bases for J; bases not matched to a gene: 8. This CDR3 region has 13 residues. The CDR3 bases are TGTGCCAGCGGTAGGGGGCGCCGCAATGAGCAGTTCTTC. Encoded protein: CASGRGRRNEQFF.

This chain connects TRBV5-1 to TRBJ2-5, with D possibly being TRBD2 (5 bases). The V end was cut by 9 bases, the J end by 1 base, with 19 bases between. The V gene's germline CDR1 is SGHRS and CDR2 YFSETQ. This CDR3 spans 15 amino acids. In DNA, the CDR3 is TGCGCCAACTCGGGCGGGCCAAAAATCCAAGAGACCCAGTACTTC. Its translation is CANSGGPKIQETQYF.

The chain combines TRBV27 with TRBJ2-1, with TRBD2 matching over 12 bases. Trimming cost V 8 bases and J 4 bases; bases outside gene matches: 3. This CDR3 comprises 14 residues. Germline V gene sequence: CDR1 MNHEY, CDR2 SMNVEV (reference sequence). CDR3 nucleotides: TGTGCCAGCGGCCTAGCGGGGGGGTACAATGAGCAGTTCTTC. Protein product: CASGLAGGYNEQFF.

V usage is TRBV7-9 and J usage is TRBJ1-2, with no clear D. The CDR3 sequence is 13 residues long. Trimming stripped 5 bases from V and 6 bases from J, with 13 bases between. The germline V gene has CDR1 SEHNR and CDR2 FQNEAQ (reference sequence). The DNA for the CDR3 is TGTGCCAGCAGCCTCCCCCCGGGAGATGGCTACACCTTC. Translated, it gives CASSLPPGDGYTF.

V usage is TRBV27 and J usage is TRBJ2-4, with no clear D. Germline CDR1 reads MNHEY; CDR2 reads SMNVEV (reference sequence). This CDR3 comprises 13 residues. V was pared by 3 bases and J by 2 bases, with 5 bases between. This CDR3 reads CASSFGSKNIQYF. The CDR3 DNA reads TGTGCCAGCAGTTTCGGGTCCAAAAACATTCAGTACTTC.

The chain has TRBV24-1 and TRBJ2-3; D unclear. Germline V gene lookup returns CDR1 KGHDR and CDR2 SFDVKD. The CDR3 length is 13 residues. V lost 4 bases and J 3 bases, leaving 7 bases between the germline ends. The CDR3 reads CATSEDWTDTQYF. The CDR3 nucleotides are TGTGCCACCAGTGAGGATTGGACAGATACGCAGTATTTT.

This CDR3 is CSVDYATYNEQFF. CDR3 sequence (DNA): TGCAGCGTCGACTACGCCACCTACAATGAGCAGTTCTTC. The genes are TRBV29-1 and TRBJ2-1, with a weak D call TRBD2 (5 bases). From germline, CDR1 is SQVTM and CDR2 ANQGSEA. CDR3 length: 13 residues. V lost 6 bases, J lost 2 bases, and 11 bases lay in between.

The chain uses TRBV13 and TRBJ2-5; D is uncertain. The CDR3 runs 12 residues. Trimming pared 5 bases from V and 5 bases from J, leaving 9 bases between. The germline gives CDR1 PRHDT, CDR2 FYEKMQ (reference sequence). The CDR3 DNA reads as TGTGCCAGCAGCCGTGGGCAGGAGACCCAGTACTTC. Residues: CASSRGQETQYF.

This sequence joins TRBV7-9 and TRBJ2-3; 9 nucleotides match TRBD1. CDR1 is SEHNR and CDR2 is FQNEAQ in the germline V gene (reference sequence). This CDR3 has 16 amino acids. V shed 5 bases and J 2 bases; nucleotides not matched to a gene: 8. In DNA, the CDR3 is TGTGCCAGCAGCCCGAGGACAGGGGACGACACAGATACGCAGTATTTT. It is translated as CASSPRTGDDTDTQYF.

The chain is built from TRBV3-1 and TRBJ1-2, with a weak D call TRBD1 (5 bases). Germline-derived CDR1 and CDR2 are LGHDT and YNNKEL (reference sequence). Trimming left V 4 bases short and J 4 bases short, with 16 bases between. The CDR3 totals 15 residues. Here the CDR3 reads CASSPRDWVLYGYTF. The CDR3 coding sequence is TGTGCCAGCAGCCCCAGGGATTGGGTCCTCTATGGCTACACCTTC.

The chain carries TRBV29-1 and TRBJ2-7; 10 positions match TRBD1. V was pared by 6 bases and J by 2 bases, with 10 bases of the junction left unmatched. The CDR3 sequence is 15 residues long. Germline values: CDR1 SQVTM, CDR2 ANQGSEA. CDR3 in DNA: TGCAGCGTGGGGACAGGGGTTACGAGCCCCTACGAGCAGTACTTC. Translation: CSVGTGVTSPYEQYF.

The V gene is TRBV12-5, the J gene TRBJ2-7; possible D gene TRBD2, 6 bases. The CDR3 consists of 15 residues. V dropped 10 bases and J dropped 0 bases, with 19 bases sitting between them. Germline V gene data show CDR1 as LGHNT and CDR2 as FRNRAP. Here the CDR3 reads CATWGYGGVSYEQYV. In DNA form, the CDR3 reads TGTGCTACATGGGGTTACGGAGGGGTCTCCTACGAGCAGTACGTC.

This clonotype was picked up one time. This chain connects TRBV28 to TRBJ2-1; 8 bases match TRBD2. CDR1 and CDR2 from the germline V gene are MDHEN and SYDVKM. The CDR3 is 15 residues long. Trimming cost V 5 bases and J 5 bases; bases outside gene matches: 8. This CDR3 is CASSTPGREDNEQFF. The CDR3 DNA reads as TGTGCCAGCAGTACCCCTGGGCGGGAGGACAATGAGCAGTTCTTC. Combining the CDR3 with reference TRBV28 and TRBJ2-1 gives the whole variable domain DVKVTQSSRYLVKRTGEKVFLECVQDMDHENMFWYRQDPGLGLRLIYFSYDVKMKEKGDIPEGYSVSREKKERFSLILESASTNQTSMYLCASSTPGREDNEQFFGPGTRLTVL.

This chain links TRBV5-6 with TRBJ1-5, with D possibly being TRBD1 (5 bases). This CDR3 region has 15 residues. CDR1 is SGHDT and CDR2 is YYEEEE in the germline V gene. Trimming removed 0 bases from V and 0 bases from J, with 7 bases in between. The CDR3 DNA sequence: TGTGCCAGCAGCTTGGGACAGTCTAGCAATCAGCCCCAGCATTTT. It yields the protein CASSLGQSSNQPQHF.